This T cell receptor (beta chain) was obtained from a study of T cell changes during pregnancy in multiple sclerosis. Assay: immunoSEQ multiplex PCR; the TCRdb copy retains only in-frame clones and omits some. The sample includes about 100,000 clones, about 92% of them seen just once. The ends lost 3 bases at V and 6 bases at J; junction bases unmatched: 11. Per the germline V gene, CDR1 is GTSNPN and CDR2 is SVGIG (reference sequence). This CDR3 region has 14 residues. Sequences were derived from peripheral blood, sampled after pregnancy. The chain combines TRBV30 with TRBJ2-7, with 7 bases identical to TRBD2. This receptor was obtained from a female donor with multiple sclerosis, enrolled in a pregnancy study. The DNA of the CDR3 is TGTGCCTGGAGCACTCCAAGCGGGAACTCCGAGCAGTACTTC. It codes for CAWSTPSGNSEQYF.